The next 25 T cell receptor beta chains were all read from a single sample in a study of blood T cells in healthy people across ages. Alongside a J-beta primer mix, a sample-barcoded 5' primer served in a second PCR lasting about 7 to 12 cycles. TCRdb re-called the 5' RACE reads with MiXCR, one entry per CDR3 protein. In the table there are over 700,000 distinct CDR3 sequences, just under 25% of which are singletons. These data were likewise used in another study, on T cells of mothers and their children.

Sequenced sample: blood. The origin of the receptors is a boy aged 10-17 years in good health.

This clonotype was seen a single time. This chain links TRBV4-1 with TRBJ2-2, with D tentatively TRBD2 (6 bases). Trimming stripped 0 bases from V and 13 bases from J, with 12 bases between. The CDR3 spans 13 residues. Germline V gives CDR1 MGHRA, CDR2 YSYEKL. CDR3 loop: CASSQDPGGGLFF. The CDR3 coding sequence is TGCGCCAGCAGCCAAGATCCCGGGGGAGGGCTGTTTTTT.

The V gene is TRBV5-5, the J gene TRBJ2-7; D unclear. CDR3 size: 15 residues. Trimming took off 4 bases at V and 4 bases at J, with 18 bases between the two ends. CDR1 SGHKS and CDR2 YYEKEE come from the germline V gene (reference sequence). In DNA form, the CDR3 reads TGTGCCAGCAGCCGGGTAACCCCGTCGCTATACGAGCAGTACTTC. As protein: CASSRVTPSLYEQYF.

The chain recombines TRBV7-2 with TRBJ2-5, with 8 bases matching TRBD1. The J call may be incorrect, as the DNA end agrees better with TRBJ2-1. This CDR3 region has 17 residues. The V gene's germline CDR1 is SGHTA and CDR2 FQGNSA. The DNA for the CDR3 is TGTGCCAGCAGCTCAAAACTCGCAGGGGGCTTGGACAATGAGCAGTTCTTC. Translating it yields CASSSKLAGGLDNEQFF.

This clonotype has a handful of counts. The chain has TRBV10-3 and TRBJ1-1; D gene unclear. The V gene lost 8 bases and the J gene lost 1 base, with 14 bases spanning the gap. CDR3 size: 14 residues. Germline V gene sequence: CDR1 ENHRY, CDR2 SYGVKD. DNA for the CDR3: TGTGCCATCTCGGCCAGTGTCGAGAACACTGAAGCTTTCTTT. The encoded protein is CAISASVENTEAFF.

This clonotype showed up just a few times. The rearrangement links TRBV29-1 to TRBJ2-2; D is uncertain. V lost 6 bases to trimming and J lost 2 bases, with 4 bases between them. The germline CDR1 and CDR2 sequences are SQVTM and ANQGSEA. This CDR3 comprises 11 residues. The CDR3 DNA is TGCAGCGTAGATAACACCGGGGAGCTGTTTTTT. Amino acids: CSVDNTGELFF.

The chain links TRBV12-3 or TRBV12-4 to TRBJ1-4; a weak D match, TRBD1 (5 bases). V lost 3 bases and J lost 8, with 16 bases in between. The CDR3 has 15 residues. CDR3 in amino acids: CASSFHGAGKEKLFF. The CDR3, as DNA: TGTGCCAGCAGTTTTCATGGGGCAGGGAAGGAAAAACTGTTTTTT.

The chain carries TRBV7-2 and TRBJ2-1; no clear D. Germline CDR1 reads SGHTA; CDR2 reads FQGNSA. The CDR3 is 12 amino acids. The V end lost 7 bases, the J end lost 5 bases, and 9 bases lay between the germline ends. The CDR3: CASNSDDNEQFF. For the CDR3, the DNA is TGTGCCAGCAACTCCGACGACAATGAGCAGTTCTTC.

This clonotype was counted a few times. The chain carries TRBV7-8 and TRBJ2-3; D might be TRBD1 (6 bases). This CDR3 has 14 residues. Germline V CDR1 and CDR2: SGHVS, FQNEAQ. The V end was cut by 5 bases, the J end by 6 bases, with 15 bases between. CDR3 sequence: CASSVRAGADTQYF. CDR3 sequence (DNA): TGTGCCAGCAGCGTCCGCGCAGGGGCGGATACGCAGTATTTT.

This clonotype was seen a handful of times. The V gene is TRBV28, the J gene TRBJ2-7; TRBD1 aligns across 9 bases. The ends lost 6 bases at V and 1 base at J; junction bases unmatched: 10. The length of the CDR3 is 16 residues. Germline-derived CDR1 and CDR2 are MDHEN and SYDVKM. The DNA of the CDR3 is TGTGCCAGCAGCCTCGACCGGGACAGGGTGTCCTACGAGCAGTACTTC. It specifies CASSLDRDRVSYEQYF.

V and J are TRBV7-8 and TRBJ2-1; no clear D. The J call is doubtful: the DNA matches TRBJ2-5 better. From germline, CDR1 is SGHVS and CDR2 FQNEAQ. The CDR3 runs to 15 residues. The CDR3 nucleotides are TGTGCCAGCAGCTTAGTAAGGTTCGAGCAAGAGACCCAGTACTTC. Amino acids: CASSLVRFEQETQYF.

The chain links TRBV2 to TRBJ2-5; tentatively, D is TRBD2 (5 bases). V gave up 3 bases and J gave up 3 bases, with 8 bases separating them. Per the germline V gene, CDR1 is SNHLY and CDR2 is FYNNEI. CDR3 length: 13 amino acids. The CDR3 region has the DNA TGTGCCAGCAGTGAGGAGCGGAAAGAGACCCAGTACTTC. The encoded protein is CASSEERKETQYF.

This clonotype was detected a few times. The chain uses TRBV5-1 and TRBJ2-1; 7 positions match TRBD2. Trimming cost V 6 bases and J 2 bases; bases outside gene matches: 5. The CDR3 covers 14 residues. Germline CDR1 reads SGHRS; CDR2 reads YFSETQ. Here the CDR3 DNA reads TGCGCCAGCACCTCTAGCGGAACCTACAATGAGCAGTTCTTC. It encodes CASTSSGTYNEQFF.

This chain joins TRBV5-5 and TRBJ2-7; D remains unclear. The germline V gene encodes CDR1 SGHKS and CDR2 YYEKEE (reference sequence). Trimming took off 2 bases at V and 3 bases at J, with 9 bases between the two ends. The CDR3 is 13 amino acids. CDR3 region: CASSFRSFYEQYF. DNA for the CDR3: TGTGCCAGCAGCTTTAGGAGCTTCTACGAGCAGTACTTC. Full variable domain (outside the CDR3, taken from reference TRBV5-5 and TRBJ2-7): DAGVTQSPTHLIKTRGQQVTLRCSPISGHKSVSWYQQVLGQGPQFIFQYYEKEERGRGNFPDRFSARQFPNYSSELNVNALLLGDSALYLCASSFRSFYEQYFGPGTRLTVT.

This chain connects TRBV15 to TRBJ2-5; D is undetermined. The J call is in doubt because the DNA end fits TRBJ2-1 better. The length of the CDR3 is 13 residues. CDR1 is LNHNV, CDR2 YYDKDF, per germline (reference sequence). The CDR3: CATSRVDGNEQFF. For the CDR3, the DNA is TGTGCCACCAGCAGGGTGGATGGGAATGAGCAGTTCTTC.

The chain combines TRBV10-1 with TRBJ2-1; TRBD2 aligns across 8 bases. With V trimmed by 6 bases and J by 9 bases, 4 bases remained unmatched. The CDR3 totals 12 residues. Germline-derived CDR1 and CDR2 are WNHNN and SYGVQD (reference sequence). In DNA form, the CDR3 reads TGCGCCAGCAGCGGGACTAGAAGTGAGCAGTTCTTC. It yields the protein CASSGTRSEQFF.

In its sample, this clonotype was seen once. Germline and junction disagree at one end, which may indicate a read error. The rearrangement joins TRBV4-1 to TRBJ1-4, with D possibly matching TRBD1 (6 bases). CDR1 and CDR2 from the germline V gene are MGHRA and YSYEKL. The CDR3 has 16 residues. In DNA form, the CDR3 reads TGCGCCAGCAGCCCGATCCTAGGGGGGGCTAATGAAACACTGTTTTTT. It is translated as CASSPILGGANETLFF.

The chain has TRBV6-5 and TRBJ2-7; D is undetermined. The DNA end is more similar to TRBJ2-1, so the J call may be wrong. Germline V gene lookup returns CDR1 MNHEY and CDR2 SVGAGI. The CDR3 extends over 16 amino acids. Here the CDR3 reads CASSYSNDPGGNEQFF. The DNA for the CDR3 is TGTGCCAGCAGTTACTCGAATGACCCAGGTGGGAATGAGCAGTTCTTC.

Regarding this clonotype: Relative to the germline gene, one junction end is altered; a read error may explain this. This chain connects TRBV20-1 to TRBJ2-3; 10 positions agree with TRBD2. The CDR3 runs to 15 residues. Germline V gene sequence: CDR1 DFQATT, CDR2 SNEGSKA (reference sequence). The CDR3: CSARGPSGGPDAQYF. CDR3 coding DNA: TGCAGTGCTAGAGGCCCTAGCGGGGGACCAGATGCGCAGTATTTT.

Concerning this clonotype: Sequence at one end of the junction differs from germline and may be a read error. CDR3 sequence: CSVEGGDSHIEPFF. As DNA, the CDR3 is TGCAGCGTTGAAGGTGGGGACAGCCATATTGAACCTTTCTTT. The V call is TRBV29-1, the J call TRBJ1-1, with 7 bases matching TRBD1. This CDR3 is 14 amino acids long. Germline CDR1 and CDR2: SQVTM and ANQGSEA.

V gene TRBV2 combines with J gene TRBJ2-2; D unclear. Germline V gives CDR1 SNHLY, CDR2 FYNNEI. The CDR3 sequence is 11 residues long. The germline V and J ends were trimmed by 7 bases and 4 bases, with 4 bases remaining between them. The CDR3 sequence is CASTSTGELFF. CDR3 DNA: TGTGCCAGCACGAGCACCGGGGAGCTGTTTTTT.

The V gene is TRBV18, the J gene TRBJ2-2; D is possibly TRBD1 (5 bases). Germline lookup yields CDR1 KGHSH and CDR2 LQKENI. The CDR3 is made up of 15 amino acids. The V gene lost 0 bases and the J gene lost 0 bases, with 5 bases spanning the gap. CDR3 region: CASSPPGANTGELFF. The DNA of the CDR3 is TGTGCCAGCTCACCACCAGGGGCGAACACCGGGGAGCTGTTTTTT. The full variable domain, its missing parts supplied by reference TRBV18 and TRBJ2-2, is NAGVMQNPRHLVRRRGQEARLRCSPMKGHSHVYWYRQLPEEGLKFMVYLQKENIIDESGMPKERFSAEFPKEGPSILRIQQVVRGDSAAYFCASSPPGANTGELFFGEGSRLTVL.

This chain uses TRBV9 with TRBJ2-7; D might be TRBD1 (5 bases). The CDR3 is made up of 15 amino acids. V was clipped by 4 bases and J by 2 bases, with 16 bases between them. Germline CDR1 is SGDLS and CDR2 is YYNGEE. In nucleotides, the CDR3 is TGTGCCAGCAGCAATGGTGGGGCTGGAGCCTACGAGCAGTACTTC. It yields the protein CASSNGGAGAYEQYF.

The chain links TRBV29-1 to TRBJ1-1, with 9 bases aligning to TRBD1. This CDR3 is 18 amino acids long. V lost 6 bases and J lost 4; bases outside the gene matches: 21. CDR1 is SQVTM, CDR2 ANQGSEA, per germline. In DNA, the CDR3 is TGCAGCGTGAGCCCCCGTTTTACAGGGGGCGAAGGCGGCACTGAAGCTTTCTTT. Amino acid sequence: CSVSPRFTGGEGGTEAFF.

This clonotype came up many times. The chain employs TRBV2 and TRBJ2-5; 14 nucleotides align to TRBD2. J was trimmed by 0 bases and V by 6 bases; bases with no gene match: 3. CDR3 length: 16 residues. The germline V gene encodes CDR1 SNHLY and CDR2 FYNNEI. This CDR3 reads CASRTSGRGYQETQYF. DNA of the CDR3: TGTGCCAGCAGGACTAGCGGGAGGGGGTACCAAGAGACCCAGTACTTC.

Points on this clonotype: The CDR3 end shows no conserved phenylalanine or tryptophan, and so a read error is likely. This rearrangement joins TRBV4-1 to TRBJ1-6; TRBD1 might be the D (5 bases). Trimming left V 2 bases short and J 9 bases short, with 23 bases between. This CDR3 region has 18 residues. Germline CDR1 reads MGHRA; CDR2 reads YSYEKL. CDR3 sequence: CASSQKVQGPDSTSPLHV. As DNA, the CDR3 is TGCGCCAGCAGCCAAAAGGTCCAGGGACCTGACAGCACTTCACCCCTCCACGTT.